These 2 T cell receptor beta chains came from one sample sequenced in a study of T cell repertoires and HLA-DP antigens. These receptors are not linked to any known antigen. Measured with immunoSEQ multiplex PCR; TCRdb has only the in-frame clones, and not every one. The table includes approximately 89,000 clones, around nine tenths detected once. Sequences were obtained from CD4+ T cells from PBMCs. The source is a middle-aged man in good health and CMV-seronegative.

This rearrangement joins TRBV5-4 to TRBJ2-7; no firm D call. V lost 0 bases and J lost 6, with 13 bases in between. From germline, CDR1 is SGHNT and CDR2 YYREEE (reference sequence). The CDR3 sequence is 14 residues long. CDR3 nucleotides: TGTGCCAGCAGCTTGGTGTCAGGAGTGGGCGAGCAGTACTTC. Translated: CASSLVSGVGEQYF. The full variable domain, with the rest looked up from reference TRBV5-4 and TRBJ2-7, is ETGVTQSPTHLIKTRGQQVTLRCSSQSGHNTVSWYQQALGQGPQFIFQYYREEENGRGNFPPRFSGLQFPNYSSELNVNALELDDSALYLCASSLVSGVGEQYFGPGTRLTVT.

The rearrangement links TRBV6-5 to TRBJ2-7; TRBD2 matches at 8 bases. CDR1 MNHEY and CDR2 SVGAGI come from the germline V gene. This CDR3 spans 11 amino acids. Trimming cost V 6 bases and J 8 bases; bases outside gene matches: 3. The CDR3 DNA sequence: TGTGCCAGCAGCGCGGGGGGTAAGCAGTACTTC. Translating it yields CASSAGGKQYF.